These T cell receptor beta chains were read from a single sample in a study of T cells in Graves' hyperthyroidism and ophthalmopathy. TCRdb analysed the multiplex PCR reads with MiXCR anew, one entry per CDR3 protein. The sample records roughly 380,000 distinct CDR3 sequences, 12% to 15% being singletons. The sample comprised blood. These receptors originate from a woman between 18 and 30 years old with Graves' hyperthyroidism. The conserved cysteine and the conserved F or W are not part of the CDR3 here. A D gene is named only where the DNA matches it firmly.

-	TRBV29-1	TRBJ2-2	SVEGVGRGTGELF
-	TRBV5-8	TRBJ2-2	ASSARQNTGELF
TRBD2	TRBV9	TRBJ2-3	ASSVAAGGPGDTQY
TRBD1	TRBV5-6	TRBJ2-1	ASSLPGQGNNEQF
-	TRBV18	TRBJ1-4	ASSHLDMEKLF
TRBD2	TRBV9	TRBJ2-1	ASSVTSGRDEQF
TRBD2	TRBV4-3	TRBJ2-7	ASSQAPSGPYEQY
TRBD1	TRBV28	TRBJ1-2	ASSPSPGGGDYGYT
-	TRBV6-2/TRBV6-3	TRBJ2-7	ASSYFGGSGREQY
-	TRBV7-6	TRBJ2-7	ASSLFAAGKGGEQY
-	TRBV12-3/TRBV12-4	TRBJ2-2	ASRQAGELL
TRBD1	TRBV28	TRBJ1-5	ASSERGLIQPQH
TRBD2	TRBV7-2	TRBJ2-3	ASSPRLAGGADTQY
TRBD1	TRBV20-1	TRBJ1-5	SARLTDRTYSGQPQH
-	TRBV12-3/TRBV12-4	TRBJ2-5	ASSLEAENQETQY
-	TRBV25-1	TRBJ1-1	ASRPQQGNTEAF
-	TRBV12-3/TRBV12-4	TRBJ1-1	ASSQTAWGTEAF
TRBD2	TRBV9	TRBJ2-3	ASSVGSGSTDTQY
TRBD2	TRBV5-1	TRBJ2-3	ASSTGTSGKTDTQY
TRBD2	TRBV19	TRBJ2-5	ASSIEPSGSETQY
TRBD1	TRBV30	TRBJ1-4	AWRGTGAEKLF
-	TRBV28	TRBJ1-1	ASGGGGFPNTEAF
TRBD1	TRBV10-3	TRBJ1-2	AIRPTGTGSDYGYT
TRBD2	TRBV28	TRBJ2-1	ASSSILAGGVYNEQF
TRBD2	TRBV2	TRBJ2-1	ASSATSGSSYNEQF
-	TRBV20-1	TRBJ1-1	SATRPEYSEAF
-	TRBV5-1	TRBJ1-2	ASSSTRGDYGYT
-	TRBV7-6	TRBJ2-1	ASQLSRDTNNEQF
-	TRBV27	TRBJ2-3	ASSLKGLAERGALGTDTQY
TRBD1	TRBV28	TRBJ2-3	ASSSGQGLRGSDTQY